These 26 T cell receptor beta chains share one sample of origin, sequenced in a study of blood T cell repertoires in COVID-19. The data were produced by immunoSEQ multiplex PCR, yet TCRdb's version contains in-frame clones alone and is incomplete. The sample records around 130,000 clones, 65% to 90% being singletons. The specimen sequenced was PBMCs or T cells enriched from blood (not recorded which). These TCRs come from a woman in her forties or fifties who had recovered from COVID-19.

The DNA for the CDR3 is TGTGCTAGTGGTTGGGGGCAGGTTCGCGCCGGGGAGCTGTTTTTT. Translation gives CASGWGQVRAGELFF. J is TRBJ2-2 and V is TRBV12-5; D possibly corresponds to TRBD1 (6 bases). CDR3 length: 15 residues. Germline CDR1 LGHNT, CDR2 FRNRAP. V lost 4 bases, J lost 6 bases, and 15 bases lay in between. The full variable domain, rest sourced from reference TRBV12-5 and TRBJ2-2, is DARVTQTPRHKVTEMGQEVTMRCQPILGHNTVFWYRQTMMQGLELLAYFRNRAPLDDSGMPKDRFSAEMPDATLATLKIQPSEPRDSAVYFCASGWGQVRAGELFFGEGSRLTVL.

The chain couples TRBV18 to TRBJ2-1; TRBD2 agrees at 7 bases. Germline CDR1 is KGHSH and CDR2 is LQKENI. The junction had 20 bases not matched to a gene; V was cut back by 3 bases and J by 9 bases. The CDR3 consists of 18 residues. CDR3 nucleotides: TGTGCCAGCTCACCCTTAGGCCGGGCGGGGGAGTCCCAAGGTGAGCAGTTCTTC. It is translated as CASSPLGRAGESQGEQFF.

The genes are TRBV25-1 and TRBJ2-2; 8 bases fit TRBD1. Germline V gene lookup returns CDR1 MGHDK and CDR2 SYGVNS. J was trimmed by 7 bases and V by 6 bases; bases with no gene match: 10. This CDR3 region has 15 residues. The CDR3 nucleotides read TGTGCCAGCAGATCGACAGGGGCACAGGGCGGGGAGCTGTTTTTT. This codes for CASRSTGAQGGELFF.

The chain has TRBV6-5 and TRBJ2-3; TRBD1 aligns across 7 bases. CDR3 size: 14 residues. The trim removed 8 bases at V and 0 bases at J, leaving 5 bases unmatched. Germline values: CDR1 MNHEY, CDR2 SVGAGI. This CDR3 reads CASVGGQSTDTQYF. The CDR3 region has the DNA TGTGCCAGCGTAGGGGGACAGAGCACAGATACGCAGTATTTT.

The chain links TRBV9 to TRBJ2-7; 7 bases are a match to TRBD1. Germline CDR1 reads SGDLS; CDR2 reads YYNGEE. The CDR3 totals 14 residues. V shed 0 bases, J shed 6 bases, and the junction held 6 bases outside the gene matches. This chain's CDR3 is CASSVDVTGSEQYF. CDR3 sequence (DNA): TGTGCCAGCAGCGTAGACGTGACAGGGAGCGAGCAGTACTTC.

This chain's CDR3 is CAILTGLAGVYQETQYF. As DNA, the CDR3 is TGTGCCATCCTTACTGGACTAGCGGGGGTTTACCAAGAGACCCAGTACTTC. The chain employs TRBV2 and TRBJ2-5; 13 nucleotides agree with TRBD2. Trimming took 10 bases from V and 0 from J; bases not matched to a gene: 11. Germline CDR1 SNHLY, CDR2 FYNNEI. This CDR3 spans 17 amino acids. The full variable domain, rest sourced from reference TRBV2 and TRBJ2-5, is EPEVTQTPSHQVTQMGQEVILRCVPISNHLYFYWYRQILGQKVEFLVSFYNNEISEKSEIFDDQFSVERPDGSNFTLKIRSTKLEDSAMYFCAILTGLAGVYQETQYFGPGTRLLVL.

J is TRBJ2-1 and V is TRBV7-2, with D possibly TRBD2 on 7 matching bases. The germline CDR1 and CDR2 sequences are SGHTA and FQGNSA. This CDR3 has 14 residues. V dropped 2 bases and J dropped 9 bases, with 14 bases sitting between them. The DNA for the CDR3 is TGTGCCAGCAGCTTACTTGGGGGGGCCTTTGAGCAGTTCTTC. Its protein product is CASSLLGGAFEQFF.

The chain has TRBV18 and TRBJ2-7, with TRBD1 matching over 7 bases. Trimming cost V 0 bases and J 4 bases; bases outside gene matches: 3. This CDR3 spans 14 amino acids. CDR1 and CDR2 (germline): KGHSH, LQKENI. The CDR3 coding sequence is TGTGCCAGCTCACCACCTTCCAGGGGGTACGAGCAGTACTTC. Its protein is CASSPPSRGYEQYF.

The chain combines TRBV27 with TRBJ2-6; 9 bases align to TRBD1. The CDR3 contains 17 residues. In germline, CDR1 is MNHEY, CDR2 SMNVEV (reference sequence). Trimming cost V 8 bases and J 4 bases; bases outside gene matches: 12. The CDR3 is CASGASGTGNGANVLTF. The CDR3 nucleotides are TGTGCCAGCGGTGCTTCCGGGACAGGGAACGGGGCCAACGTCCTGACTTTC.

The genes are TRBV10-3 and TRBJ2-7, with a tentative D call TRBD1 (5 bases). The CDR3 extends over 12 amino acids. Between the trimmed V and J ends, which lost 11 bases and 7 bases, there was a span of 18 bases. Germline-derived CDR1 and CDR2 are ENHRY and SYGVKD. CDR3 nucleotide sequence: TGTGCCTCCTTGTCTGGGGCGAGAGAGCAGTACTTC. This translates into CASLSGAREQYF.

The CDR3 loop reads CASSLAGRAGLEQFF. DNA of the CDR3: TGTGCCAGCAGCTTAGCAGGAAGGGCAGGGTTGGAGCAGTTCTTC. The J gene is TRBJ2-1, the V gene TRBV7-2, with a tentative D call TRBD1 (5 bases). CDR3 length: 15 amino acids. Per the germline V gene, CDR1 is SGHTA and CDR2 is FQGNSA. V lost 0 bases to trimming and J lost 10 bases, with 16 bases between them.

The rearrangement joins TRBV10-3 to TRBJ2-2; TRBD2 matches at 13 bases. The CDR3 has 18 amino acids. Germline lookup yields CDR1 ENHRY and CDR2 SYGVKD. V was pared by 6 bases and J by 0 bases, with 7 bases of the junction left unmatched. CDR3 bases: TGTGCCATCAGAACCGGACTAGCGGGGGTCTCGAACACCGGGGAGCTGTTTTTT. Translating it yields CAIRTGLAGVSNTGELFF.

V and J are TRBV7-3 and TRBJ2-7, with 7 bases lining up with TRBD1. CDR3 size: 12 residues. Unmatched junction bases numbered 3, after V lost 5 bases and J lost 5 bases. In germline, CDR1 is SGHTA, CDR2 FQGTGA. In DNA, the CDR3 is TGTGCCAGCAGCCCGACAGGGAACGAGCAGTACTTC. Translation: CASSPTGNEQYF.

The chain employs TRBV19 and TRBJ1-1, with D possibly matching TRBD1 (5 bases). CDR1 and CDR2 (germline): LNHDA, SQIVND (reference sequence). The CDR3 loop spans 15 amino acids. Trimming took off 5 bases at V and 0 bases at J, with 13 bases between the two ends. Written as DNA, the CDR3 is TGTGCCAGTAGTCCCCAGGGCAACATGAACACTGAAGCTTTCTTT. Protein: CASSPQGNMNTEAFF.

This chain uses TRBV19 with TRBJ1-3, with D maybe TRBD1 (5 bases). V was shortened by 1 base and J by 0 bases, with 13 bases between the two germline ends. Germline V gene sequence: CDR1 LNHDA, CDR2 SQIVND (reference sequence). There are 17 residues in the CDR3. As DNA, the CDR3 is TGTGCCAGTAGTATAGGGGGACTCGACGGCTCTGGAAACACCATATATTTT. This codes for CASSIGGLDGSGNTIYF.

The V gene is TRBV7-9, the J gene TRBJ1-1, with a tentative D call TRBD1 (5 bases). This CDR3 is built from 15 residues. Germline CDR1 is SEHNR and CDR2 is FQNEAQ (reference sequence). Trimming pared 4 bases from V and 2 bases from J, leaving 14 bases between. The CDR3 loop reads CASSSDTWGNTEAFF. CDR3 nucleotide sequence: TGTGCCAGCAGCTCCGACACTTGGGGCAACACTGAAGCTTTCTTT.

The chain recombines TRBV7-9 with TRBJ1-3; 7 bases agree with TRBD1. Trimming took 8 bases from V and 11 from J; bases not matched to a gene: 9. This CDR3 has 12 amino acids. From germline, CDR1 is SEHNR and CDR2 FQNEAQ (reference sequence). CDR3 in DNA: TGTGCCAGCGACAGGGAAGGAGAGGCCATATATTTT. This encodes CASDREGEAIYF.

This clone was observed a few times. J is TRBJ1-2 and V is TRBV18, with 7 bases that match TRBD1. With 6 bases clipped from V and 8 bases from J, the junction kept 9 bases outside the gene matches. Germline-derived CDR1 and CDR2 are KGHSH and LQKENI. The CDR3 is made up of 13 amino acids. CDR3 nucleotides: TGTGCCAGCTCTCCTACAGGGGCGGAAGGCTACACCTTC. Translated, it gives CASSPTGAEGYTF.

This chain uses TRBV9 with TRBJ1-1; D gene unclear. V was pared by 0 bases and J by 5 bases, with 17 bases between. The germline V gene has CDR1 SGDLS and CDR2 YYNGEE. The CDR3 is 16 amino acids. The CDR3 loop reads CASSVASSTGRTEAFF. For the CDR3, the DNA is TGTGCCAGCAGCGTAGCTTCTTCGACCGGGAGGACTGAAGCTTTCTTT. Supplemented by reference TRBV9 and TRBJ1-1, the full variable domain reads DSGVTQTPKHLITATGQRVTLRCSPRSGDLSVYWYQQSLDQGLQFLIQYYNGEERAKGNILERFSAQQFPDLHSELNLSSLELGDSALYFCASSVASSTGRTEAFFGQGTRLTVV.

The V gene is TRBV30, the J gene TRBJ2-5; TRBD2 matches 10 bases. V trimming: 7 bases; J trimming: 1 base; junction bases outside the gene matches: 9. Germline lookup yields CDR1 GTSNPN and CDR2 SVGIG (reference sequence). The CDR3 consists of 15 residues. CDR3 in amino acids: CAFGVSGGSQETQYF. The DNA for the CDR3 is TGTGCCTTCGGAGTTAGCGGGGGGTCCCAAGAGACCCAGTACTTC.

The V call is TRBV10-3, the J call TRBJ2-5, with D maybe TRBD2 (6 bases). Germline CDR1 reads ENHRY; CDR2 reads SYGVKD. V was trimmed by 3 bases and J by 5 bases, leaving 19 bases between them. The CDR3 length is 16 residues. The DNA of the CDR3 is TGTGCCATCAGTGAACCCCGGACGGATGGAGGGGAGACCCAGTACTTC. It is translated as CAISEPRTDGGETQYF.

This rearrangement joins TRBV15 to TRBJ1-2; weak D call: TRBD1 (6 bases). V gave up 0 bases and J gave up 8 bases, with 10 bases separating them. CDR1 LNHNV and CDR2 YYDKDF come from the germline V gene (reference sequence). The CDR3 runs to 13 residues. The CDR3 nucleotides read TGTGCCACCAGCAGAGACAGGGGTGTCGGCTACACCTTC. It encodes CATSRDRGVGYTF.

This rearrangement joins TRBV18 to TRBJ1-5, with unresolved D. This CDR3 has 16 amino acids. Germline values: CDR1 KGHSH, CDR2 LQKENI. V dropped 5 bases and J dropped 0 bases, with 14 bases sitting between them. For the CDR3, the DNA is TGTGCCAGCTCATACGTACAGAAAAATAGCAATCAGCCCCAGCATTTT. It specifies CASSYVQKNSNQPQHF. The full variable domain, its missing parts supplied by reference TRBV18 and TRBJ1-5, is NAGVMQNPRHLVRRRGQEARLRCSPMKGHSHVYWYRQLPEEGLKFMVYLQKENIIDESGMPKERFSAEFPKEGPSILRIQQVVRGDSAAYFCASSYVQKNSNQPQHFGDGTRLSIL.

This chain joins TRBV10-2 and TRBJ1-6; a weak D match, TRBD1 (5 bases). V lost 3 bases, J lost 8 bases, and 14 bases lay in between. The CDR3 runs to 15 residues. Germline V gene data show CDR1 as WSHSY and CDR2 as SAAADI. CDR3 coding DNA: TGCGCCAGCAGTGATGGTCAGGAGGGGTATTCACCCCTCCACTTT. Amino acid sequence: CASSDGQEGYSPLHF.

J is TRBJ1-6 and V is TRBV4-3; D gene unclear. The V gene's germline CDR1 is LGHNA and CDR2 YSLEER. V lost 0 bases and J 6 bases, leaving 9 bases between the germline ends. The length of the CDR3 is 15 residues. CDR3 residues: CASSQDGPPNSPLHF. The CDR3 DNA follows: TGCGCCAGCAGCCAAGATGGGCCGCCTAATTCACCCCTCCACTTT.

V usage is TRBV5-1 and J usage is TRBJ1-1; TRBD1 matches at 10 bases. J gave up 5 bases and V 3 bases, and 1 base lay outside the gene matches. The CDR3 contains 13 residues. Per germline, CDR1 SGHRS and CDR2 YFSETQ. CDR3 sequence: CASSWTGGTEAFF. In DNA, the CDR3 is TGCGCCAGCAGCTGGACAGGGGGGACTGAAGCTTTCTTT.